What follows describes a single TCR beta chain. The data belong to a study of cytomegalovirus exposure and HLA in healthy donors. At the level of the study: It was reported in a later analysis that the same platform had been used for the 120 validation repertoires as for the approximately 700 first-cohort repertoires.

Clones were sequenced by immunoSEQ multiplex PCR, and TCRdb holds only the in-frame ones, with some missing. There are about 98,000 clones in the sample; about 83% occur only once, and 3.9% lies in the top ten. CDR3 size: 14 residues. Per the germline V gene, CDR1 is SEHNR and CDR2 is FQNEAQ (reference sequence). Trimming removed 2 bases from V and 5 bases from J, with 13 bases in between. The clonotype comes from a woman in her thirties in good health and CMV-seronegative. Sequenced: PBMCs. This rearrangement joins TRBV7-9 to TRBJ2-7; the D gene is possibly TRBD2 (6 bases). In DNA, the CDR3 is TGTGCCAGCAGCTTAACTAGCATTCCCCACGAGCAGTACTTC. As protein: CASSLTSIPHEQYF.